The 21 T cell receptor beta chains presented below share a single source sample, sequenced in a study of metastatic and nonmetastatic thyroid tumors (dated by TCRdb to about 2020). The library was generated by PCR. Sequencer: Illumina HiSeq 4000. TCRdb passed the public sequencing reads through fastp at Q25 and MiXCR, retaining productive beta sequences. Recorded for this sample are about 28,000 clones; around 15% of them occurred a single time. The top ten constitute approximately 4.5% of the sample. Before undergoing thyroid surgery, none of the patients had been given any kind of treatment. The sample consisted of blood. The receptors originated from a female donor with papillary thyroid cancer or a benign thyroid nodule (not recorded which). Some clones in this sample may be carry-over from other donors' samples.

This clone appeared many times. This chain links TRBV9 with TRBJ1-2, with 12 nucleotides matching TRBD1. Germline loops: CDR1 SGDLS, CDR2 YYNGEE. The junction had 9 bases not matched to a gene; V was cut back by 1 base and J by 8 bases. The CDR3 length is 16 residues. The CDR3 nucleotides are TGTGCCAGCAGCGTATCTCCGGGACAGGGGGCGCAGGGCTACACCTTC. Residues: CASSVSPGQGAQGYTF.

This clone was counted many times. The J gene is TRBJ1-3, the V gene TRBV5-6; unclear D gene. There are 15 residues in the CDR3. With 0 bases removed from V and 0 bases from J, the gap between germline ends came to 7 bases. Looked up from germline, CDR1 is SGHDT and CDR2 is YYEEEE. The CDR3 spells CASSLERTSGNTIYF. CDR3 nucleotide sequence: TGTGCCAGCAGCTTGGAACGGACCTCTGGAAACACCATATATTTT.

This clone is medium-sized by share. The chain links TRBV28 to TRBJ2-3; no firm D call. Trimming took 2 bases from V and 2 from J, leaving 11 bases between them. The CDR3 is made up of 15 amino acids. The germline CDR1 and CDR2 sequences are MDHEN and SYDVKM. The CDR3 coding sequence is TGTGCCAGCAGTTTAGGGGTCCCCATCACAGATACGCAGTATTTT. Residues: CASSLGVPITDTQYF.

The sample holds many counts of this clone. The chain uses TRBV2 and TRBJ1-4, with 7 positions matching TRBD1. In germline, CDR1 is SNHLY, CDR2 FYNNEI. V lost 8 bases and J lost 2; bases outside the gene matches: 26. The CDR3 has 21 residues. The chain's CDR3 is CASQNSRGPGQIFATNEKLFF. The CDR3 DNA sequence: TGTGCCAGCCAAAATAGCCGGGGACCGGGACAGATATTTGCTACTAATGAAAAACTGTTTTTT.

This clone appeared a few times. A read error may explain this, as a much larger clone is one base away. The gene calls are TRBV3-1 and TRBJ1-1, with D possibly matching TRBD1 (5 bases). Germline CDR1 reads LGHDT; CDR2 reads YNNKEL (reference sequence). This CDR3 contains 13 residues. The ends were cut back, 2 bases at V and 7 bases at J, with 11 bases in the middle. CDR3 bases: TGTGCCAGCAGCCAATCCCGGGGCATTGAAGCTTTCTTT. Encoded protein: CASSQSRGIEAFF.

The table lists this clone with a few counts. A much larger clone lies a single base off, so this may be a read error. The chain links TRBV27 to TRBJ2-7; D is ambiguous. V was clipped by 2 bases and J by 5 bases, with 4 bases between them. The CDR3 contains 11 residues. Per the germline V gene, CDR1 is MNHEY and CDR2 is SMNVEV (reference sequence). The CDR3 loop is CASSLGDEQYF. CDR3 nucleotides: TGTGCCAGCAGTTTAGGCGACGAGCAGTACTTC.

This clone was seen a few times. The chain recombines TRBV25-1 with TRBJ2-1; 9 bases map to TRBD1. The CDR3 has 15 residues. Trimming removed 1 base from V and 7 bases from J; junction bases left unmatched: 5. Germline V gene lookup returns CDR1 MGHDK and CDR2 SYGVNS. The CDR3 sequence is CASSEFRQGGNEQFF. DNA of the CDR3: TGTGCCAGCAGTGAATTTCGACAGGGGGGGAATGAGCAGTTCTTC.

The rearrangement links TRBV24-1 to TRBJ1-2; D is unclear. Trimming left V 4 bases short and J 5 bases short, with 10 bases between. In germline, CDR1 is KGHDR, CDR2 SFDVKD. This CDR3 has 13 residues. DNA for the CDR3: TGTGCCACCAGTGAAACGGCTGATTATGGCTACACCTTC. Its translation is CATSETADYGYTF.

At least ten counts were recorded for this clone. The chain combines TRBV4-2 with TRBJ2-1, with 8 bases identical to TRBD2. CDR1 is LGHNA, CDR2 YNFKEQ, per germline. With V trimmed by 4 bases and J by 2 bases, 7 bases remained unmatched. The CDR3 has 16 amino acids. The DNA for the CDR3 is TGTGCCAGCAGCCTTGCAGCGGGAGTTACCTACAATGAGCAGTTCTTC. The encoded protein is CASSLAAGVTYNEQFF.

The chain uses TRBV20-1 and TRBJ2-3; weak D call: TRBD2 (6 bases). CDR3 length: 12 amino acids. The V end was cut by 8 bases, the J end by 6 bases, with 15 bases between. Per germline, CDR1 DFQATT and CDR2 SNEGSKA (reference sequence). The CDR3 nucleotides read TGCAGTTCAACCCCGGGGGTGGATACGCAGTATTTT. Translation gives CSSTPGVDTQYF.

This clone was counted at least ten times. The V gene is TRBV12-3 or TRBV12-4, the J gene TRBJ1-3; no clear D. Trimming stripped 5 bases from V and 0 bases from J, with 14 bases between. The CDR3 contains 16 residues. The CDR3 loop is CASSHSREVSGNTIYF. The CDR3 bases are TGTGCCAGCAGTCACTCCCGGGAAGTCTCTGGAAACACCATATATTTT.

This clone appeared many times. V is TRBV2 and J is TRBJ1-1; D not certain. The germline V and J ends were trimmed by 4 bases and 7 bases, with 7 bases remaining between them. The CDR3 sequence is 11 residues long. CDR1 is SNHLY, CDR2 FYNNEI, per germline. The CDR3 region is CASSGQVEAFF. The CDR3 DNA sequence: TGTGCCAGCAGTGGGCAGGTTGAAGCTTTCTTT.

This chain links TRBV5-1 with TRBJ2-3, with a tentative D call TRBD1 (6 bases). Germline CDR1 is SGHRS and CDR2 is YFSETQ. Trimming stripped 2 bases from V and 4 bases from J, with 8 bases between. The CDR3 totals 13 residues. The DNA for the CDR3 is TGCGCCAGCAGCTTTGACAGGTCAGATACGCAGTATTTT. It specifies CASSFDRSDTQYF.

The sample holds many counts of this clone. The rearrangement joins TRBV5-6 to TRBJ1-6; D not certain. Per the germline V gene, CDR1 is SGHDT and CDR2 is YYEEEE. Trimming left V 5 bases short and J 7 bases short, with 16 bases between. The length of the CDR3 is 15 residues. CDR3 coding DNA: TGTGCCAGCAGTTTCCCGGCAGGACCCAATTCACCCCTCCACTTT. Translated, it gives CASSFPAGPNSPLHF.

This clone was seen at least ten times. The chain is built from TRBV5-1 and TRBJ2-3; 7 bases agree with TRBD1. This CDR3 comprises 15 residues. Germline V gene sequence: CDR1 SGHRS, CDR2 YFSETQ. V was clipped by 4 bases and J by 0 bases; unmatched bases: 5. The CDR3 region is CASSRGQASTDTQYF. CDR3 in DNA: TGCGCCAGCAGCCGCGGACAGGCGAGCACAGATACGCAGTATTTT.

As for this clone: Possible read error: a much larger clone is one base away. This chain connects TRBV7-3 to TRBJ2-5; D not certain. V was cut by 6 bases and J by 2 bases, with 13 bases left in between. The CDR3 sequence is 14 residues long. From germline, CDR1 is SGHTA and CDR2 FQGTGA. This CDR3 reads CASRKTSGQETQYF. The CDR3 DNA reads as TGTGCCAGCAGGAAGACATCCGGACAAGAGACCCAGTACTTC.

The rearrangement uses TRBV7-3 and TRBJ1-2; 9 positions match TRBD1. The germline V gene encodes CDR1 SGHTA and CDR2 FQGTGA. The CDR3 is 16 residues long. J lost 6 bases, V lost 0 bases, and 8 bases had no gene match. CDR3 protein: CASSLTQGTGLDGYTF. CDR3 nucleotides: TGTGCCAGCAGCTTAACGCAGGGGACAGGGCTTGATGGCTACACCTTC.

This clone occurred a few times. The rearrangement uses TRBV6-1 and TRBJ2-1; 9 positions match TRBD2. The CDR3 runs 14 residues. CDR1 and CDR2 from the germline V gene are MNHNS and SASEGT. With V trimmed by 8 bases and J by 8 bases, 10 bases remained unmatched. The CDR3 protein is CASSRGGRGDEQFF. The CDR3 region has the DNA TGTGCCAGCTCCCGGGGCGGGAGGGGGGATGAGCAGTTCTTC.

This clone occurred many times. The gene calls are TRBV5-1 and TRBJ1-2; the D gene is possibly TRBD1 (6 bases). Germline CDR1 and CDR2: SGHRS and YFSETQ. The length of the CDR3 is 15 residues. Trimming pared 0 bases from V and 4 bases from J, leaving 13 bases between. CDR3 residues: CASSLDRARSYGYTF. CDR3 coding DNA: TGCGCCAGCAGCTTGGACAGGGCGAGAAGCTATGGCTACACCTTC.

This clone has just a few counts. The chain links TRBV6-1 to TRBJ1-1, with D possibly TRBD1 on 6 matching bases. Germline lookup yields CDR1 MNHNS and CDR2 SASEGT. The CDR3 extends over 14 amino acids. The V gene lost 6 bases and the J gene lost 0 bases, with 11 bases spanning the gap. CDR3 sequence: CASRKQGMNTEAFF. Written as DNA, the CDR3 is TGTGCCAGCAGGAAACAGGGTATGAACACTGAAGCTTTCTTT.

This clone was observed a few times. The chain carries TRBV20-1 and TRBJ1-1; no reliable D call. V was cut by 5 bases and J by 8 bases, with 21 bases left in between. The CDR3 runs to 14 residues. CDR1 and CDR2 (germline): DFQATT, SNEGSKA (reference sequence). CDR3 sequence: CSAGQMWVFAEAFF. The CDR3 region has the DNA TGCAGTGCTGGGCAGATGTGGGTATTTGCGGAAGCTTTCTTT.